The T cell receptor beta chain described here comes from a study of shared clonotypes between healthy human individuals. Study at large: There were three CD4 naive, three CD4 memory, two CD8 naive and one CD8 memory plates per donor.

Profiled with immunoSEQ multiplex PCR; TCRdb holds only in-frame clones, not every one. The sample gives 190,000 or so clones, roughly 91% of which show up once; 0.067% is in the top ten. Overall study results and limits: With a handful of donors compared, approximately 5.5% of naive CD4 clonotypes were shared. The genetic and exposure-history diversity represented was limited by few donors.

This CDR3 has 14 amino acids. The germline gives CDR1 SNHLY, CDR2 FYNNEI. V shed 1 base and J shed 4 bases, with 10 bases lying between them. A single count supports this clone. The antigen is undetermined. The sequence was collected from a woman in her thirties in good health. Sequenced input: naive CD4+ T cells sorted from blood. The subset here: CD45RA+ positively selected. V gene TRBV2 combines with J gene TRBJ1-1; D is undetermined. The CDR3: CASSEGDEGTEAFF. Written as DNA, the CDR3 is TGTGCCAGCAGTGAAGGGGATGAGGGCACTGAAGCTTTCTTT.